Shown below are 21 T cell receptor beta chains from a single sample sequenced in a study of blood T cell repertoires in COVID-19 (dated by TCRdb to about 2020). The protocol used for the library was the immunoSEQ multiplex PCR assay. The table comes from immuneACCESS by way of TCRdb, which keeps in-frame sequences with V and J called. Part of the clones is missing from these tables; in studies checked, under half for an unresolved V gene and the rest for unknown reasons. The sample table records around 170,000 clones; approximately 90% of these occur just once. Of the sample, nearly 0.55% falls within the top ten clones. Sequencing was done on a sample of peripheral blood. The receptors were gathered from a man over 45 with acute or convalescent COVID-19.

The rearrangement joins TRBV6-5 to TRBJ1-5; 11 positions agree with TRBD1. This CDR3 is 16 amino acids long. Losses at the gene ends were 2 bases for V and 7 bases for J; bases not matched to a gene: 7. Germline V gene data show CDR1 as MNHEY and CDR2 as SVGAGI. Written as DNA, the CDR3 is TGTGCCAGCAGTTACCATGGACAGGGGGCAGGGCAGCCCCAGCATTTT. The encoded protein is CASSYHGQGAGQPQHF.

The rearrangement links TRBV9 to TRBJ2-3; 10 positions match TRBD2. V lost 0 bases, J lost 4 bases, and 17 bases stayed unmatched. The CDR3 contains 20 residues. Per the germline V gene, CDR1 is SGDLS and CDR2 is YYNGEE. The CDR3 nucleotides read TGTGCCAGCAGCGTAGCTACCGGGCTAGCGGGGGTTTTTATCGCAGATACGCAGTATTTT. This encodes CASSVATGLAGVFIADTQYF.

This clone came up once. V is TRBV9 and J is TRBJ1-5, with D perhaps matching TRBD1 (5 bases). Trimming took off 4 bases at V and 1 base at J, with 9 bases between the two ends. CDR3 size: 14 residues. The germline V gene encodes CDR1 SGDLS and CDR2 YYNGEE. CDR3 protein: CASSPPGSNQPQHF. CDR3 DNA sequence: TGTGCCAGCAGCCCTCCAGGGAGCAATCAGCCCCAGCATTTT.

The V call is TRBV6-2 or TRBV6-3, the J call TRBJ1-5; 10 bases are shared with TRBD1. The CDR3 extends over 16 amino acids. Losses at the gene ends were 2 bases for V and 5 bases for J; bases not matched to a gene: 6. CDR1 is MNHEY, CDR2 SVGEGT, per germline. The CDR3 is CASSYMGQGIHQPQHF. Written as DNA, the CDR3 is TGTGCCAGCAGTTACATGGGACAGGGGATTCATCAGCCCCAGCATTTT.

The CDR3 nucleotides are TGCGCCAGCAGCCGGGACACTAGCGGGGGTGCTGATACGCAGTATTTT. Its protein product is CASSRDTSGGADTQYF. The genes are TRBV4-1 and TRBJ2-3; TRBD2 matches at 11 bases. Per the germline V gene, CDR1 is MGHRA and CDR2 is YSYEKL. The CDR3 is 16 amino acids. J lost 6 bases, V lost 4 bases, and 9 bases had no gene match.

The count of this clone is one. The chain uses TRBV6-5 and TRBJ2-1; a possible D gene is TRBD2 (5 bases). The CDR3 is 14 amino acids. Germline lookup yields CDR1 MNHEY and CDR2 SVGAGI. Between the trimmed V and J ends, which lost 0 bases and 4 bases, there was a span of 7 bases. The CDR3 loop reads CASSYSRTYNEQFF. CDR3 nucleotides: TGTGCCAGCAGTTACTCCCGGACTTACAATGAGCAGTTCTTC.

The V gene is TRBV5-5, the J gene TRBJ2-7, with 8 bases lining up with TRBD1. The germline gives CDR1 SGHKS, CDR2 YYEKEE (reference sequence). This CDR3 is built from 15 residues. Germline trimming cut 2 bases from V and 5 bases from J; bases unmatched to any gene: 9. The CDR3 here is CASSFHRTGMDEQYV. For the CDR3, the DNA is TGTGCCAGCAGCTTCCACAGGACAGGGATGGACGAGCAGTACGTC.

V is TRBV7-2 and J is TRBJ2-7, with D perhaps TRBD1 (6 bases). Germline V gives CDR1 SGHTA, CDR2 FQGNSA. The CDR3 covers 13 residues. V lost 5 bases, J lost 3 bases, and 11 bases lay in between. The CDR3: CASSVYRDYEQYF. The CDR3 nucleotides read TGTGCCAGCAGCGTCTACAGGGACTACGAGCAGTACTTC.

This clone was detected only once. This chain connects TRBV5-5 to TRBJ1-5, with D possibly matching TRBD1 (5 bases). V was pared by 4 bases and J by 11 bases, with 19 bases between. Germline values: CDR1 SGHKS, CDR2 YYEKEE (reference sequence). This CDR3 has 14 residues. CDR3 sequence reads: CASSAQTIREAQHF. The CDR3 DNA follows: TGTGCCAGCAGCGCTCAGACGATCAGGGAGGCCCAGCATTTT.

The V gene is TRBV15, the J gene TRBJ2-3; 8 nucleotides match TRBD2. The V gene end was trimmed by 1 base and the J gene end by 0 bases; junction bases not matched to a gene: 9. The CDR3 totals 18 residues. Per the germline V gene, CDR1 is LNHNV and CDR2 is YYDKDF (reference sequence). This CDR3 is CATSRVFPAGGSTDTQYF. CDR3 coding DNA: TGTGCCACCAGCAGAGTGTTCCCGGCGGGGGGTAGCACAGATACGCAGTATTTT.

The chain is built from TRBV11-2 and TRBJ1-1; D may be TRBD1 (5 bases). The V gene lost 3 bases and the J gene lost 2 bases, with 16 bases spanning the gap. The CDR3 loop spans 16 amino acids. The germline V gene has CDR1 SGHAT and CDR2 FQNNGV. The CDR3 loop is CASSLSGGGLNTEAFF. CDR3 in DNA: TGTGCCAGCAGCTTGAGCGGGGGTGGCCTAAACACTGAAGCTTTCTTT.

As DNA, the CDR3 is TGTGCCAGCAGCGCGGGGAGTCGGGATTCACCCCTCCACTTT. It specifies CASSAGSRDSPLHF. The rearrangement links TRBV9 to TRBJ1-6; D unclear. This CDR3 has 14 amino acids. V was shortened by 3 bases and J by 8 bases, with 12 bases between the two germline ends. Germline loops: CDR1 SGDLS, CDR2 YYNGEE.

The J gene is TRBJ2-7, the V gene TRBV29-1; 8 bases align to TRBD2. Germline V gene data show CDR1 as SQVTM and CDR2 as ANQGSEA. V shed 6 bases, J shed 3 bases, and the junction held 10 bases outside the gene matches. The CDR3 extends over 14 amino acids. The CDR3 sequence: CSVSRGRTIYEQYF. CDR3 sequence (DNA): TGCAGCGTGTCCCGCGGGAGGACAATCTACGAGCAGTACTTC.

J is TRBJ1-1 and V is TRBV7-9; D gene ambiguous. V was cut by 1 base and J by 6 bases, with 9 bases left in between. There are 13 residues in the CDR3. Germline-derived CDR1 and CDR2 are SEHNR and FQNEAQ (reference sequence). The CDR3 bases are TGTGCCAGCAGCTTAGATTCGGGTTCTGAAGCTTTCTTT. Translating gives CASSLDSGSEAFF.

The J gene is TRBJ2-2, the V gene TRBV28; TRBD2 aligns across 8 bases. V shed 3 bases and J 0 bases; nucleotides not matched to a gene: 3. This CDR3 has 16 residues. Germline CDR1 is MDHEN and CDR2 is SYDVKM. The CDR3 region has the DNA TGTGCCAGCAGTTTTACCGGGGGGGCGAACACCGGGGAGCTGTTTTTT. It yields the protein CASSFTGGANTGELFF. The whole variable domain, filled in from reference TRBV28 and TRBJ2-2, reads DVKVTQSSRYLVKRTGEKVFLECVQDMDHENMFWYRQDPGLGLRLIYFSYDVKMKEKGDIPEGYSVSREKKERFSLILESASTNQTSMYLCASSFTGGANTGELFFGEGSRLTVL.

The chain links TRBV6-5 to TRBJ1-3; possible D gene TRBD1, 6 bases. With 11 bases removed from V and 0 bases from J, the gap between germline ends came to 17 bases. Germline assignment: CDR1 MNHEY and CDR2 SVGAGI. The CDR3 is made up of 15 amino acids. CDR3 region: CAVGRGVISGNTIYF. The CDR3 DNA sequence: TGTGCCGTGGGGAGGGGGGTAATCTCTGGAAACACCATATATTTT.

The gene calls are TRBV7-9 and TRBJ2-7, with D perhaps TRBD2 (7 bases). There are 14 residues in the CDR3. Germline values: CDR1 SEHNR, CDR2 FQNEAQ (reference sequence). V gave up 3 bases and J gave up 6 bases, with 15 bases separating them. The CDR3 DNA is TGTGCCAGCAGCTTTGCCGGCGGGGGCGGCGAGCAGTACGTC. Protein: CASSFAGGGGEQYV.

V is TRBV7-9 and J is TRBJ2-3, with TRBD2 identical over 10 bases. V lost 4 bases and J lost 4; bases outside the gene matches: 5. The CDR3 is 15 residues long. Looked up from germline, CDR1 is SEHNR and CDR2 is FQNEAQ (reference sequence). The CDR3 DNA sequence: TGTGCCAGCAGCTACTGGACTAGCGGTGCAGATACGCAGTATTTT. This encodes CASSYWTSGADTQYF.

CDR3 sequence reads: CSARGGGNTEAFF. CDR3 DNA sequence: TGCAGCGCGCGGGGTGGAGGGAACACTGAAGCTTTCTTT. This chain links TRBV29-1 with TRBJ1-1; the D is unclear. The ends were cut back, 7 bases at V and 1 base at J, with 13 bases in the middle. Germline V gene sequence: CDR1 SQVTM, CDR2 ANQGSEA. The CDR3 is made up of 13 amino acids.

This chain connects TRBV7-8 to TRBJ1-6, with D unclear. Trimming took 5 bases from V and 5 from J, leaving 13 bases between them. This CDR3 contains 15 residues. Germline-derived CDR1 and CDR2 are SGHVS and FQNEAQ. CDR3 residues: CASSTPTPNNSPLHF. CDR3 nucleotides: TGTGCCAGCAGCACCCCGACACCCAATAATTCACCCCTCCACTTT.

The genes are TRBV5-6 and TRBJ1-5; D unclear. With 4 bases removed from V and 3 bases from J, the gap between germline ends came to 11 bases. This CDR3 contains 14 residues. Per germline, CDR1 SGHDT and CDR2 YYEEEE. The CDR3 protein is CASSQRGYNQPQHF. As DNA, the CDR3 is TGTGCCAGCAGCCAGAGAGGCTACAATCAGCCCCAGCATTTT. Complete variable domain (other parts from reference TRBV5-6 and TRBJ1-5): DAGVTQSPTHLIKTRGQQVTLRCSPKSGHDTVSWYQQALGQGPQFIFQYYEEEERQRGNFPDRFSGHQFPNYSSELNVNALLLGDSALYLCASSQRGYNQPQHFGDGTRLSIL.